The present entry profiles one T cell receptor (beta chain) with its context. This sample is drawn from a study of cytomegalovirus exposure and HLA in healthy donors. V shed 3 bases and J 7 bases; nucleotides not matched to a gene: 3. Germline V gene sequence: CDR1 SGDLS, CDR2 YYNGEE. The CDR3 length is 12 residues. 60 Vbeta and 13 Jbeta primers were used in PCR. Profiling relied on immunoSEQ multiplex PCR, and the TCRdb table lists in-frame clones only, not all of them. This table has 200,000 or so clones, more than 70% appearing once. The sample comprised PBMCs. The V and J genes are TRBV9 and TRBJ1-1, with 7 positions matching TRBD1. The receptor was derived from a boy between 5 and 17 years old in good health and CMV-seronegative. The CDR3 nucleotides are TGTGCCAGCAGCGGCACAGGGGATGAAGCTTTCTTT. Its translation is CASSGTGDEAFF.